This passage covers 14 T cell receptor beta chains from one sample sequenced in a study of response to subunit inactivated influenza vaccine. TCRdb processed the RT-PCR reads anew with MiXCR; each CDR3 protein has one entry. The top ten clones hold approximately 10% of a sample with 800,000 to 1,000,000 distinct CDR3 sequences, approximately 21% of them seen once. This material consisted of PBMCs from blood, taken 5 days after vaccination. The receptor set was obtained from a middle-aged man who received an inactivated influenza vaccine.

The chain carries TRBV27 and TRBJ2-7; no clear D gene. CDR3 length: 13 residues. CDR1 and CDR2 (germline): MNHEY, SMNVEV (reference sequence). Trimming stripped 4 bases from V and 2 bases from J, with 9 bases between. CDR3: CASSSFVTYEQYF. The CDR3 coding sequence is TGTGCCAGCAGTTCGTTTGTCACCTACGAGCAGTACTTC.

V is TRBV12-3 or TRBV12-4 and J is TRBJ1-5; the match to TRBD1 covers 7 bases. Trimming removed 3 bases from V and 11 bases from J; junction bases left unmatched: 16. The CDR3 covers 16 residues. Here the CDR3 DNA reads TGTGCCAGCAGTTTGGCCCGAAACAGGGGTCTTAGGTCCCAGCATTTT. It yields the protein CASSLARNRGLRSQHF.

The V gene is TRBV4-3, the J gene TRBJ2-7; 13 bases agree with TRBD2. The CDR3 is made up of 15 amino acids. Trimming took 4 bases from V and 3 from J; bases not matched to a gene: 3. The germline CDR1 and CDR2 sequences are LGHNA and YSLEER. This CDR3 is CASSLLAGGNYEQYF. DNA for the CDR3: TGCGCCAGCAGCCTACTAGCGGGAGGGAACTACGAGCAGTACTTC.

The sample holds a few counts of this clonotype. The genes are TRBV7-9 and TRBJ2-7; 10 nucleotides line up with TRBD1. There are 15 residues in the CDR3. Germline values: CDR1 SEHNR, CDR2 FQNEAQ (reference sequence). V lost 7 bases to trimming and J lost 1 base; unmatched junction nucleotides: 7. The CDR3 spells CASTKGQGPSYEQYF. Here the CDR3 DNA reads TGTGCCAGCACCAAGGGACAGGGGCCTTCCTACGAGCAGTACTTC.

This clonotype was seen more than once but under ten times. The rearrangement joins TRBV18 to TRBJ2-5; TRBD1 is a possible D gene (5 bases). There are 16 residues in the CDR3. The germline V gene has CDR1 KGHSH and CDR2 LQKENI. The V end lost 2 bases, the J end lost 0 bases, and 13 bases lay between the germline ends. The CDR3 spells CASSPANRKDQETQYF. The CDR3 bases are TGTGCCAGCTCACCAGCTAACAGGAAGGACCAAGAGACCCAGTACTTC.

In regard to this clonotype: The junction shows a germline mismatch at one end, possibly a read error. The chain couples TRBV27 to TRBJ1-2; D might be TRBD1 (5 bases). The germline V gene has CDR1 MNHEY and CDR2 SMNVEV (reference sequence). The CDR3 is 11 amino acids. The CDR3: CASSSRQIQIF. Here the CDR3 DNA reads TGTGCCAGCAGTTCCCGACAGATACAGATCTTC.

The rearrangement joins TRBV11-2 to TRBJ2-7, with a tentative D call TRBD1 (6 bases). V was pared by 0 bases and J by 0 bases, with 12 bases between. The CDR3 covers 16 residues. Germline assignment: CDR1 SGHAT and CDR2 FQNNGV. The CDR3 sequence: CASSLEGHRSSYEQYF. Here the CDR3 DNA reads TGTGCCAGCAGCTTAGAGGGACACAGGAGCTCCTACGAGCAGTACTTC. The full variable domain, completed using reference TRBV11-2 and TRBJ2-7, is EAGVAQSPRYKIIEKRQSVAFWCNPISGHATLYWYQQILGQGPKLLIQFQNNGVVDDSQLPKDRFSAERLKGVDSTLKIQPAKLEDSAVYLCASSLEGHRSSYEQYFGPGTRLTVT.

The CDR3 bases are TGTGCCAGCAGCGTAGGGGAGAGGCGCGGGGAGCTGTTTTTT. This translates into CASSVGERRGELFF. This sequence joins TRBV9 and TRBJ2-2; D is possibly TRBD2 (5 bases). The germline gives CDR1 SGDLS, CDR2 YYNGEE. V was shortened by 0 bases and J by 7 bases, with 10 bases between the two germline ends. This CDR3 has 14 amino acids.

This clonotype showed up just a few times. The chain uses TRBV7-6 and TRBJ2-2, with 7 bases lining up with TRBD1. The junction had 1 base not matched to a gene; V was cut back by 3 bases and J by 0 bases. This CDR3 comprises 15 residues. Germline CDR1 and CDR2: SGHVS and FNYEAQ. In DNA, the CDR3 is TGTGCCAGCAGCTTTACAGGGGCGAACACCGGGGAGCTGTTTTTT. As protein: CASSFTGANTGELFF.

The V call is TRBV12-3 or TRBV12-4, the J call TRBJ1-1; D unclear. The CDR3 covers 13 residues. The V gene lost 2 bases and the J gene lost 6 bases, with 10 bases spanning the gap. The CDR3 region has the DNA TGTGCCAGCAGTTTAAGAAGGCAGTCTGAAGCTTTCTTT. Translated, it gives CASSLRRQSEAFF.

This clonotype was picked up a small number of times. The chain combines TRBV4-2 with TRBJ1-1, with D hard to call. Trimming cost V 2 bases and J 6 bases, with 10 bases left between them. The CDR3 contains 13 residues. Looked up from germline, CDR1 is LGHNA and CDR2 is YNFKEQ. CDR3 coding DNA: TGTGCCAGCAGCCAACCTGGTATCCCTGAAGCTTTCTTT. Protein sequence: CASSQPGIPEAFF.

The CDR3 nucleotides read TGTGCCAGCAGCTTGGCAGGGCGGAATAGCTCCTACAATGAGCAGTTCTTC. Protein sequence: CASSLAGRNSSYNEQFF. The chain has TRBV5-5 and TRBJ2-1, with D possibly matching TRBD1 (5 bases). The CDR3 length is 17 residues. CDR1 and CDR2 (germline): SGHKS, YYEKEE (reference sequence). V was trimmed by 0 bases and J by 0 bases, leaving 13 bases between them.

This clonotype occurred once. The J gene is TRBJ2-7, the V gene TRBV7-9; the D gene could be TRBD1 or TRBD2 (5 bases each). The germline gives CDR1 SEHNR, CDR2 FQNEAQ (reference sequence). This CDR3 has 14 amino acids. The germline V and J ends were trimmed by 2 bases and 3 bases, with 11 bases remaining between them. CDR3 nucleotides: TGTGCCAGCAGCTTAACGGGGCTGTTCTACGAGCAGTACTTC. Protein sequence: CASSLTGLFYEQYF.

This clonotype has more than one count but fewer than ten. The chain has TRBV12-3 or TRBV12-4 and TRBJ2-7; the D gene is possibly TRBD1 (5 bases). V was pared by 3 bases and J by 4 bases, with 16 bases between. The CDR3 loop spans 15 amino acids. CDR3 sequence (DNA): TGTGCCAGCAGTTTTAGGGGCACGCATTCGTACGAGCAGTACTTC. The encoded protein is CASSFRGTHSYEQYF.